The 32 T cell receptor beta chains given below trace back to one sample, sequenced in a study of beta chain features in type 1 diabetes (dated by TCRdb to the late 2010s). What the study reported, not specific to this receptor: A moderate but significant shortening of TCRB CDR3 length was observed in type 1 diabetes patients in all four CD4+ subsets.

These receptors lack a known antigen. The receptor library was made with the immunoSEQ multiplex PCR assay. The High Capacity cDNA Reverse Transcription Kit was used to reverse transcribe all of the isolated RNA, meaning that expressed TCRB transcripts were what got sequenced. As stored in TCRdb, this immuneACCESS dataset retains in-frame rearrangements with V and J assigned. A fraction of the clones does not appear; measured against another copy, unresolved V genes explain less than half of the discrepancy, and the remainder lacks a known reason. Recorded for this sample are 200,000 to 300,000 clones; about 20% of them occurred a single time. The ten largest make up around 0.028% of the sample. Sequenced input: naive CD4+ T cells from blood. Reading the label with the study, this specimen's cell subset or site is: true naive CD4+ T cells. These receptors were obtained from a woman between 40 and 50 years old with type 1 diabetes.

The rearrangement uses TRBV7-9 and TRBJ2-3, with 9 bases that match TRBD2. Germline CDR1 and CDR2: SEHNR and FQNEAQ (reference sequence). The J segment lost 4 bases and the V segment lost 1 base, leaving 6 bases of the junction unmatched. This CDR3 contains 16 residues. The CDR3 protein is CASSLGSGSNADTQYF. For the CDR3, the DNA is TGTGCCAGCAGCTTAGGTAGCGGGAGCAACGCAGATACGCAGTATTTT.

J is TRBJ2-7 and V is TRBV7-2; 9 nucleotides agree with TRBD2. Germline values: CDR1 SGHTA, CDR2 FQGNSA. The ends lost 5 bases at V and 3 bases at J; junction bases unmatched: 8. The CDR3 totals 15 residues. The CDR3 DNA sequence: TGTGCCAGCAGCCCATGGACTAGCGTGAGCTACGAGCAGTACTTC. Translating it yields CASSPWTSVSYEQYF. Drawing the rest from reference TRBV7-2 and TRBJ2-7, the complete variable domain is GAGVSQSPSNKVTEKGKDVELRCDPISGHTALYWYRQSLGQGLEFLIYFQGNSAPDKSGLPSDRFSAERTGGSVSTLTIQRTQQEDSAVYLCASSPWTSVSYEQYFGPGTRLTVT.

This clone was recorded a few times. The chain joins TRBV2 to TRBJ2-5; TRBD1 might be the D (5 bases). The V gene's germline CDR1 is SNHLY and CDR2 FYNNEI. V lost 2 bases and J 5 bases, leaving 15 bases between the germline ends. The CDR3 consists of 15 residues. CDR3 sequence reads: CASSELRGVKETQYF. CDR3 sequence (DNA): TGTGCCAGCAGTGAACTTAGGGGCGTCAAGGAGACCCAGTACTTC.

In its sample, this clone was seen a few times. This chain uses TRBV7-9 with TRBJ2-5, with 7 positions matching TRBD2. CDR1 and CDR2 from the germline V gene are SEHNR and FQNEAQ (reference sequence). V dropped 7 bases and J dropped 1; count of bases not matched to a gene: 12. This CDR3 comprises 16 residues. CDR3 in DNA: TGTGCCAGCATCGTAACCGGGACTACCCTCCAAGAGACCCAGTACTTC. This sequence encodes CASIVTGTTLQETQYF.

V gene TRBV28 combines with J gene TRBJ2-7; 7 nucleotides line up with TRBD1. This CDR3 is built from 14 residues. V was pared by 6 bases and J by 6 bases, with 11 bases of the junction left unmatched. CDR1 MDHEN and CDR2 SYDVKM come from the germline V gene. In DNA form, the CDR3 reads TGTGCCAGCAGAAGGACAGGCGTGGGTGGCGAGCAGTACTTC. Protein product: CASRRTGVGGEQYF.

The gene calls are TRBV30 and TRBJ1-4, with D maybe TRBD1 (5 bases). V lost 5 bases and J lost 0, with 7 bases in between. Looked up from germline, CDR1 is GTSNPN and CDR2 is SVGIG (reference sequence). This CDR3 spans 13 amino acids. The DNA of the CDR3 is TGTGCCTGGGGGGCGACAACTAATGAAAAACTGTTTTTT. Residues: CAWGATTNEKLFF.

The rearrangement uses TRBV5-1 and TRBJ2-7; D gene ambiguous. CDR3 size: 13 residues. V lost 2 bases and J 3 bases, leaving 9 bases between the germline ends. Germline CDR1 SGHRS, CDR2 YFSETQ. The CDR3 reads CASSLNSDYEQYF. The CDR3, as DNA: TGCGCCAGCAGCTTAAACAGTGACTACGAGCAGTACTTC.

The V and J genes are TRBV29-1 and TRBJ1-2; D unresolved. Germline assignment: CDR1 SQVTM and CDR2 ANQGSEA. V shed 4 bases and J shed 1 base, with 4 bases lying between them. This CDR3 region has 11 residues. The DNA for the CDR3 is TGCAGCGTTGCCTTTAACTATGGCTACACCTTC. Its translation: CSVAFNYGYTF.

There are a few counts of this clone. The chain is built from TRBV6-5 and TRBJ1-2; 7 nucleotides line up with TRBD1. The CDR3 sequence is 15 residues long. V lost 5 bases to trimming and J lost 4 bases; unmatched junction nucleotides: 10. Germline lookup yields CDR1 MNHEY and CDR2 SVGAGI. The CDR3 is CASSVNRRDSYGYTF. DNA of the CDR3: TGTGCCAGCAGTGTCAACCGCCGGGACAGCTATGGCTACACCTTC.

This clone has a handful of counts. The chain employs TRBV15 and TRBJ1-1; D is unclear. Trimming pared 1 base from V and 2 bases from J, leaving 8 bases between. The CDR3 runs 14 residues. Per the germline V gene, CDR1 is LNHNV and CDR2 is YYDKDF (reference sequence). The CDR3 loop reads CATSRGGRNTEAFF. For the CDR3, the DNA is TGTGCCACCAGCAGAGGCGGGAGAAACACTGAAGCTTTCTTT.

The chain carries TRBV7-2 and TRBJ2-5; 8 nucleotides agree with TRBD2. Germline V gives CDR1 SGHTA, CDR2 FQGNSA. Unmatched junction bases numbered 10, after V lost 5 bases and J lost 5 bases. CDR3 length equals 15 residues. The CDR3 DNA sequence: TGTGCCAGCAGCAGAAACGGGAGGGCCTGGGAGACCCAGTACTTC. This gives the protein CASSRNGRAWETQYF.

This chain links TRBV9 with TRBJ2-1, with TRBD1 matching 10 bases. Unmatched junction bases numbered 2, after V lost 0 bases and J lost 2 bases. The CDR3 length is 16 residues. Germline CDR1 reads SGDLS; CDR2 reads YYNGEE. The CDR3 region has the DNA TGTGCCAGCAGCGTAGCTGGGACAGGGGCCTACAATGAGCAGTTCTTC. Protein product: CASSVAGTGAYNEQFF.

The chain uses TRBV5-1 and TRBJ2-2; the D is unclear. The CDR3 has 15 amino acids. CDR1 and CDR2 (germline): SGHRS, YFSETQ. The germline V and J ends were trimmed by 4 bases and 1 base, with 11 bases remaining between them. This CDR3 reads CASSVQSWNTGELFF. The CDR3 DNA reads TGCGCCAGCAGCGTACAGAGTTGGAACACCGGGGAGCTGTTTTTT.

This chain joins TRBV2 and TRBJ2-1, with 10 positions matching TRBD2. The V gene's germline CDR1 is SNHLY and CDR2 FYNNEI. This CDR3 comprises 16 residues. Unmatched junction bases numbered 10, after V lost 6 bases and J lost 5 bases. CDR3 protein: CASRQSSGGIHNEQFF. The CDR3 coding sequence is TGTGCCAGCAGACAATCTAGCGGGGGTATCCACAATGAGCAGTTCTTC.

The chain recombines TRBV10-3 with TRBJ2-3; 7 bases line up with TRBD1. CDR3 length equals 13 residues. Trimming cost V 10 bases and J 5 bases; bases outside gene matches: 9. CDR1 and CDR2 from the germline V gene are ENHRY and SYGVKD. The CDR3 loop is CASTQGSGDTQYF. The CDR3 DNA reads as TGTGCCAGCACACAGGGGTCGGGAGATACGCAGTATTTT.

This clone was recorded only once. V and J are TRBV7-2 and TRBJ2-2; no clear D gene. Per germline, CDR1 SGHTA and CDR2 FQGNSA. The CDR3 has 14 residues. V was cut by 2 bases and J by 1 base, with 5 bases left in between. CDR3 coding DNA: TGTGCCAGCAGCTTAAGACAGAACACCGGGGAGCTGTTTTTT. Protein product: CASSLRQNTGELFF.

J is TRBJ2-1 and V is TRBV28; possible D gene TRBD2, 5 bases. The germline V gene encodes CDR1 MDHEN and CDR2 SYDVKM. V was shortened by 5 bases and J by 8 bases, with 7 bases between the two germline ends. This CDR3 spans 11 amino acids. CDR3 sequence: CASSGGYEQFF. CDR3 coding DNA: TGTGCCAGCAGTGGAGGCTATGAGCAGTTCTTC.

A few counts support this clone. The chain joins TRBV4-2 to TRBJ2-1; 10 bases map to TRBD2. Germline V gene lookup returns CDR1 LGHNA and CDR2 YNFKEQ. Trimming removed 0 bases from V and 7 bases from J; junction bases left unmatched: 12. CDR3 length: 18 amino acids. The CDR3 spells CASSQDESLASGGNEQFF. The CDR3 DNA reads as TGTGCCAGCAGCCAAGACGAGTCGCTGGCTAGCGGGGGAAATGAGCAGTTCTTC.

This rearrangement joins TRBV29-1 to TRBJ2-2; 7 positions match TRBD2. With V trimmed by 6 bases and J by 3 bases, 7 bases remained unmatched. In germline, CDR1 is SQVTM, CDR2 ANQGSEA. The CDR3 totals 14 residues. This CDR3 reads CSVLAGVYTGELFF. The DNA of the CDR3 is TGCAGCGTCCTGGCGGGGGTTTACACCGGGGAGCTGTTTTTT.

V gene TRBV15 combines with J gene TRBJ2-1; 9 bases fit TRBD2. The CDR3 contains 17 residues. The germline V gene has CDR1 LNHNV and CDR2 YYDKDF (reference sequence). With 1 base clipped from V and 8 bases from J, the junction kept 12 bases outside the gene matches. CDR3 in amino acids: CATSRGKGGRARDEQFF. The DNA for the CDR3 is TGTGCCACCAGCAGAGGGAAGGGCGGGAGGGCCAGGGATGAGCAGTTCTTC.

This rearrangement joins TRBV28 to TRBJ2-7, with 10 positions matching TRBD1. The CDR3 length is 16 residues. Germline V gives CDR1 MDHEN, CDR2 SYDVKM. V was pared by 5 bases and J by 10 bases, with 17 bases of the junction left unmatched. The CDR3 nucleotides are TGTGCCAGCAGTATAACCGGGACAGGGGACCCCCTCCGACAGTACTTC. Translation gives CASSITGTGDPLRQYF.

This clone was counted only a few times. V and J are TRBV19 and TRBJ2-2; 7 positions agree with TRBD1. CDR3 length equals 14 residues. Trimming at V came to 7 bases and at J to 4 bases, leaving 6 bases not matched to a gene. Germline V gene data show CDR1 as LNHDA and CDR2 as SQIVND (reference sequence). In DNA, the CDR3 is TGTGCCAGTATCGAAGGGGGCCGCACCGGGGAGCTGTTTTTT. This encodes CASIEGGRTGELFF.

Only a few counts were recorded for this clone. The gene calls are TRBV25-1 and TRBJ2-1, with TRBD2 identical over 12 bases. Germline CDR1 is MGHDK and CDR2 is SYGVNS. Germline trimming cut 4 bases from V and 7 bases from J; bases unmatched to any gene: 8. The CDR3 loop spans 16 amino acids. CDR3 DNA sequence: TGTGCCAGCAGTGCACCTAGCGGGGGGGCGCGTAATGAGCAGTTCTTC. It yields the protein CASSAPSGGARNEQFF.

This clone was seen only a few times. The chain has TRBV28 and TRBJ2-7, with D tentatively TRBD2 (6 bases). V was shortened by 7 bases and J by 2 bases, with 12 bases between the two germline ends. Germline V gives CDR1 MDHEN, CDR2 SYDVKM. CDR3 length: 13 amino acids. CDR3 residues: CASTRTGAYEQYF. The CDR3 DNA reads TGTGCCAGCACCCGGACGGGAGCCTACGAGCAGTACTTC.

This chain links TRBV19 with TRBJ2-4; 7 bases are a match to TRBD1. The CDR3 has 15 amino acids. J gave up 0 bases and V 5 bases, and 4 bases lay outside the gene matches. CDR1 is LNHDA and CDR2 is SQIVND in the germline V gene (reference sequence). The CDR3 sequence is CASSSGQLAKNIQYF. CDR3 DNA sequence: TGTGCCAGTAGTTCGGGACAGCTAGCCAAAAACATTCAGTACTTC.

This clone showed up just a few times. The rearrangement uses TRBV18 and TRBJ2-5; 7 bases map to TRBD1. The CDR3 is 14 amino acids. Trimming at V came to 3 bases and at J to 2 bases, leaving 3 bases not matched to a gene. Per the germline V gene, CDR1 is KGHSH and CDR2 is LQKENI. CDR3 bases: TGTGCCAGCTCACCGGGACAGCCACAAGAGACCCAGTACTTC. Its protein product is CASSPGQPQETQYF.

The CDR3 DNA follows: TGTGCCAGCAGCTCGGACCCTGGGGCCAATGAGCAGTTCTTC. It is translated as CASSSDPGANEQFF. The chain combines TRBV7-3 with TRBJ2-1; possibly TRBD1 for D (5 bases). Germline V lookup: CDR1 SGHTA, CDR2 FQGTGA. Trimming stripped 4 bases from V and 6 bases from J, with 13 bases between. CDR3 length: 14 amino acids.

This chain uses TRBV21-1 with TRBJ2-7; no check of the table's D call, TRBD2, against the DNA was made. TRBV21-1 is marked as a pseudogene. The CDR3 extends over 16 amino acids. CDR3 region: CASSRFGRQGLYEQYF. CDR3 sequence (DNA): TGTGCCAGCAGCCGCTTTGGTAGGCAGGGACTCTACGAGCAGTACTTC.

This clone was picked up a small number of times. V and J are TRBV5-1 and TRBJ1-1; D is perhaps TRBD1 (6 bases). CDR1 and CDR2 from the germline V gene are SGHRS and YFSETQ. The CDR3 contains 17 residues. V lost 4 bases to trimming and J lost 3 bases, with 22 bases between them. The chain's CDR3 is CASSPTPPGTRDTEAFF. The DNA for the CDR3 is TGCGCCAGCAGCCCCACCCCACCCGGGACAAGGGACACTGAAGCTTTCTTT.

The chain employs TRBV29-1 and TRBJ1-1, with a possible D match to TRBD1 (6 bases). Germline V gene sequence: CDR1 SQVTM, CDR2 ANQGSEA. V gave up 3 bases and J gave up 3 bases, with 11 bases separating them. This CDR3 comprises 13 residues. CDR3 sequence reads: CSVDRGLDTEAFF. The CDR3 DNA is TGCAGCGTTGACAGGGGATTGGACACTGAAGCTTTCTTT.

CDR3 protein: CAIGGGRRETQYF. CDR3 DNA sequence: TGTGCCATCGGTGGCGGGAGGAGGGAGACCCAGTACTTC. The chain combines TRBV10-3 with TRBJ2-5, with 8 nucleotides matching TRBD2. V shed 8 bases and J 5 bases; nucleotides not matched to a gene: 7. CDR1 and CDR2 from the germline V gene are ENHRY and SYGVKD. The CDR3 has 13 residues.

This clone was observed a handful of times. J is TRBJ2-6 and V is TRBV18; the D is unclear. V lost 3 bases and J lost 2, with 14 bases in between. Germline CDR1 KGHSH, CDR2 LQKENI. This CDR3 is built from 17 residues. The CDR3 loop reads CASSPGTGEAGANVLTF. The CDR3 region has the DNA TGTGCCAGCTCACCCGGTACCGGCGAGGCTGGGGCCAACGTCCTGACTTTC.